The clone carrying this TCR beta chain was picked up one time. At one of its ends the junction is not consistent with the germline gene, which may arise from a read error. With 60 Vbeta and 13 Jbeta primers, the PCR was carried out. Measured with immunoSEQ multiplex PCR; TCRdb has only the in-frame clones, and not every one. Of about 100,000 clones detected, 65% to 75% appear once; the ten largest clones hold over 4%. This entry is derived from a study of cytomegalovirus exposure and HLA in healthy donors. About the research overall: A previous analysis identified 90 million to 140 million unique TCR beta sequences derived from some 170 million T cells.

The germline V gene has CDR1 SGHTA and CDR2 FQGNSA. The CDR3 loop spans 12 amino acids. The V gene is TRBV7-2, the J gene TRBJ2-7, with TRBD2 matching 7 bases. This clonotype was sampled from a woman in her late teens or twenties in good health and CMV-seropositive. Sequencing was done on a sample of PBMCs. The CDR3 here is CASSLTAGVNDF. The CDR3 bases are TGTGCCAGCAGCCTTACGGCGGGAGTGAATGACTTC.